This T cell receptor beta chain stems from a study of blood T cell repertoires in COVID-19. Whole-study context: T cells, B-cell-depleted T cells, or PBMCs provided the cDNA or gDNA that served as material.

In the source study's methods: The assay estimated nucleated cells by amplifying reference gene primers. Assay: immunoSEQ multiplex PCR; the TCRdb copy retains only in-frame clones and omits some. V, J and clone size derive from that table, while D and trimming were established from the DNA sequence. The data show 150,000 to 200,000 clones, roughly nine tenths seen once. This clone was detected a few times. Other DNA sequences from this sample encode an identical CDR3 as well. The CDR3 has 12 residues. The V gene's germline CDR1 is SEHNR and CDR2 FQNEAQ (reference sequence). The germline V and J ends were trimmed by 3 bases and 6 bases, with 6 bases remaining between them.

V usage is TRBV7-9 and J usage is TRBJ1-5; D ambiguous. Material for sequencing was peripheral blood. This TCR came from a human donor in a cohort sampled during active COVID-19. CDR3 sequence reads: CASSLGSQPQHF. The CDR3 bases are TGTGCCAGCAGCTTGGGGAGTCAGCCCCAGCATTTT. Together with reference TRBV7-9 and TRBJ1-5, the CDR3 gives the full variable domain: DTGVSQNPRHKITKRGQNVTFRCDPISEHNRLYWYRQTLGQGPEFLTYFQNEAQLEKSRLLSDRFSAERPKGSFSTLEIQRTEQGDSAMYLCASSLGSQPQHFGDGTRLSIL.